The 27 T cell receptor beta chains presented below share a single source sample, sequenced in a study of shared clonotypes between healthy human individuals. Here immunoSEQ multiplex PCR was the method, and the copy in TCRdb shows in-frame clones only, minus some. This sample has 2,500,000 or so clones, with 92% found just once. The sequenced sample consisted of naive CD4+ T cells from PBMCs. The subset denotes: CD45RA+ positively selected. The receptors shown here come from a man aged 18 to 29 in good health. Some clones in this sample may be carry-over from other donors' samples.

The chain combines TRBV11-2 with TRBJ2-2, with 9 positions matching TRBD1. J was trimmed by 8 bases and V by 4 bases; bases with no gene match: 5. This CDR3 region has 14 residues. Germline CDR1 SGHAT, CDR2 FQNNGV. The CDR3 reads CASSSTGGGGELFF. CDR3 DNA: TGTGCCAGCAGCTCAACAGGGGGCGGAGGGGAGCTGTTTTTT. Full variable domain (remainder filled in from reference TRBV11-2 and TRBJ2-2): EAGVAQSPRYKIIEKRQSVAFWCNPISGHATLYWYQQILGQGPKLLIQFQNNGVVDDSQLPKDRFSAERLKGVDSTLKIQPAKLEDSAVYLCASSSTGGGGELFFGEGSRLTVL.

This clone was detected once. The CDR3 DNA sequence: TGCGCCAGCAGCCAGGCGCATGGAGAGCAGTTCTTC. This gives the protein CASSQAHGEQFF. This rearrangement joins TRBV4-3 to TRBJ2-1, with D unclear. Germline CDR1 LGHNA, CDR2 YSLEER. The V end lost 3 bases, the J end lost 10 bases, and 10 bases lay between the germline ends. The length of the CDR3 is 12 residues.

A word on this clone: Different DNA sequences within this sample yield the same CDR3. V usage is TRBV5-1 and J usage is TRBJ2-3, with D perhaps matching TRBD1 (6 bases). The CDR3 runs to 12 residues. The germline V gene has CDR1 SGHRS and CDR2 YFSETQ. V was pared by 3 bases and J by 6 bases, with 8 bases between. The CDR3 spells CASSWDTDTQYF. The CDR3 coding sequence is TGCGCCAGCAGCTGGGACACCGATACGCAGTATTTT.

This clone was found once. The CDR3 here is CAVTGLAGNTIYF. The CDR3 region has the DNA TGTGCCGTCACCGGCCTAGCTGGAAACACCATATATTTT. This chain links TRBV19 with TRBJ1-3; D gene unclear. The germline V gene has CDR1 LNHDA and CDR2 SQIVND (reference sequence). The CDR3 covers 13 residues. With 11 bases removed from V and 2 bases from J, the gap between germline ends came to 13 bases.

This clone has only one observation. The gene calls are TRBV25-1 and TRBJ2-7; D may match TRBD1 or TRBD2 (6 bases each). CDR1 and CDR2 from the germline V gene are MGHDK and SYGVNS. V was clipped by 1 base and J by 6 bases, with 19 bases between them. There are 16 residues in the CDR3. The DNA of the CDR3 is TGTGCCAGCAGTGAATCGACGGTAGGGGGGCTGGGCGAGCAGTACTTC. Its translation: CASSESTVGGLGEQYF.

The chain's CDR3 is CASSLGQGSLGEKLFF. In nucleotides, the CDR3 is TGTGCCAGCAGCTTGGGGCAGGGCTCTTTAGGCGAAAAACTGTTTTTT. The V call is TRBV13, the J call TRBJ1-4, with D possibly TRBD1 on 5 matching bases. V gave up 3 bases and J gave up 8 bases, with 19 bases separating them. The V gene's germline CDR1 is PRHDT and CDR2 FYEKMQ (reference sequence). The CDR3 sequence is 16 residues long.

The chain combines TRBV23-1 with TRBJ2-7; 7 bases map to TRBD1. TRBV23-1 belongs to the ORF category, with a function that is uncertain. J gave up 0 bases and V 3 bases, and 26 bases lay outside the gene matches. The CDR3 loop spans 22 amino acids. The CDR3 protein is CASSHSQVNRTGEFAYSYEQYF. CDR3 nucleotides: TGCGCCAGCAGTCATTCGCAAGTTAACCGAACAGGGGAATTTGCCTACTCCTACGAGCAGTACTTC.

The chain carries TRBV28 and TRBJ2-5, with 8 bases lining up with TRBD1. The CDR3 is made up of 14 amino acids. Germline V gene lookup returns CDR1 MDHEN and CDR2 SYDVKM. J lost 5 bases, V lost 3 bases, and 5 bases had no gene match. CDR3 DNA: TGTGCCAGCAGTTTGCCAGGGGGCGCGGAGACCCAGTACTTC. Translating gives CASSLPGGAETQYF.

This clone appeared a few times. Other DNA sequences in this specimen translate into the identical CDR3. The genes are TRBV28 and TRBJ2-2; D is ambiguous. CDR3 size: 10 residues. Trimming left V 6 bases short and J 6 bases short, with 2 bases between. Germline CDR1 reads MDHEN; CDR2 reads SYDVKM. CDR3 nucleotides: TGTGCCAGCAGCTCCGGGGAGCTGTTTTTT. It yields the protein CASSSGELFF.

V is TRBV30 and J is TRBJ2-7, with 8 bases aligning to TRBD1. V shed 5 bases and J 4 bases; nucleotides not matched to a gene: 10. Germline assignment: CDR1 GTSNPN and CDR2 SVGIG (reference sequence). This CDR3 spans 14 amino acids. CDR3 residues: CAWGKGQGVYEQYF. The DNA for the CDR3 is TGTGCCTGGGGAAAAGGACAGGGCGTTTACGAGCAGTACTTC.

The chain uses TRBV19 and TRBJ2-1, with 11 bases that match TRBD2. Germline assignment: CDR1 LNHDA and CDR2 SQIVND (reference sequence). The V gene end was trimmed by 6 bases and the J gene end by 7 bases; junction bases not matched to a gene: 8. The CDR3 extends over 15 amino acids. CDR3 amino acids: CASSTTSGSRNEQFF. The CDR3 nucleotides read TGTGCCAGTAGCACCACTAGCGGGAGTAGGAATGAGCAGTTCTTC.

The chain uses TRBV28 and TRBJ1-1, with D possibly TRBD1 on 6 matching bases. This CDR3 spans 15 amino acids. Per germline, CDR1 MDHEN and CDR2 SYDVKM. With 7 bases removed from V and 2 bases from J, the gap between germline ends came to 17 bases. Here the CDR3 reads CASTLAGGPNTEAFF. CDR3 DNA: TGTGCCAGCACCTTGGCCGGGGGGCCCAACACTGAAGCTTTCTTT. The whole variable domain, filled in from reference TRBV28 and TRBJ1-1, reads DVKVTQSSRYLVKRTGEKVFLECVQDMDHENMFWYRQDPGLGLRLIYFSYDVKMKEKGDIPEGYSVSREKKERFSLILESASTNQTSMYLCASTLAGGPNTEAFFGQGTRLTVV.

CDR3 region: CASSLGPNGNYGYTF. CDR3 DNA sequence: TGTGCCAGCAGCTTGGGACCCAACGGGAACTATGGCTACACCTTC. The gene calls are TRBV5-6 and TRBJ1-2, with D hard to call. Germline CDR1 is SGHDT and CDR2 is YYEEEE. V was shortened by 0 bases and J by 2 bases, with 11 bases between the two germline ends. CDR3 length equals 15 residues.

V and J are TRBV5-1 and TRBJ2-1, with TRBD2 as a possible D gene (5 bases). This CDR3 region has 14 residues. V was pared by 7 bases and J by 2 bases, with 13 bases between. Germline loops: CDR1 SGHRS, CDR2 YFSETQ. Here the CDR3 reads CASGVMGAYNEQFF. For the CDR3, the DNA is TGCGCCAGCGGGGTCATGGGAGCCTACAATGAGCAGTTCTTC.

The chain combines TRBV10-3 with TRBJ2-7; TRBD2 aligns across 7 bases. V shed 3 bases, J shed 3 bases, and the junction held 8 bases outside the gene matches. The CDR3 runs 15 residues. Germline lookup yields CDR1 ENHRY and CDR2 SYGVKD. The CDR3 spells CAISDLGTTLYEQYF. The CDR3 region has the DNA TGTGCCATCAGTGACCTCGGGACTACTCTCTACGAGCAGTACTTC.

V usage is TRBV6-1 and J usage is TRBJ2-7; 12 bases map to TRBD1. The V gene's germline CDR1 is MNHNS and CDR2 SASEGT. J gave up 5 bases and V 6 bases, and 5 bases lay outside the gene matches. This CDR3 has 14 residues. This chain's CDR3 is CASRGDRGLHEQYF. Here the CDR3 DNA reads TGTGCCAGCAGGGGGGACAGGGGGCTCCACGAGCAGTACTTC.

The rearrangement links TRBV6-1 to TRBJ2-7, with D unclear. From germline, CDR1 is MNHNS and CDR2 SASEGT. Deletions cut 1 base from V and 7 bases from J, with 14 bases between. CDR3 length: 14 residues. The CDR3 bases are TGTGCCAGCAGTGAAGATCCCTACTACTGGGAGCAGTACTTC. It codes for CASSEDPYYWEQYF.

CDR3 in amino acids: CSVVKGVMYEQYF. DNA for the CDR3: TGCAGCGTTGTTAAGGGGGTTATGTACGAGCAGTACTTC. The chain is built from TRBV29-1 and TRBJ2-7; a possible D gene is TRBD1 (6 bases). Germline CDR1 and CDR2: SQVTM and ANQGSEA. V was clipped by 4 bases and J by 4 bases, with 14 bases between them. The length of the CDR3 is 13 residues.

This sequence joins TRBV25-1 and TRBJ2-1; 7 positions match TRBD2. Per the germline V gene, CDR1 is MGHDK and CDR2 is SYGVNS. This CDR3 contains 12 residues. V trimming: 1 base; J trimming: 9 bases; junction bases outside the gene matches: 0. The chain's CDR3 is CASSEWGGEQFF. The CDR3 DNA is TGTGCCAGCAGTGAATGGGGGGGTGAGCAGTTCTTC.

The V call is TRBV2, the J call TRBJ1-5; no clear D gene. Trimming removed 7 bases at V and 4 bases at J, with 14 bases between. CDR3 size: 14 residues. Germline lookup yields CDR1 SNHLY and CDR2 FYNNEI. The CDR3 DNA reads TGTGCCAGCACCGGTTCGGGAGGGAATCAGCCCCAGCATTTT. Its translation is CASTGSGGNQPQHF.

This sequence joins TRBV7-7 and TRBJ1-1; TRBD1 aligns across 11 bases. CDR1 SSHAT and CDR2 FNYEAQ come from the germline V gene (reference sequence). The CDR3 sequence is 13 residues long. Trimming cost V 5 bases and J 6 bases; bases outside gene matches: 2. The CDR3 loop is CASSQGQGAEAFF. CDR3 DNA: TGTGCCAGCAGCCAGGGACAGGGGGCTGAAGCTTTCTTT.

The rearrangement uses TRBV5-1 and TRBJ2-7; D is possibly TRBD2 (7 bases). V was pared by 4 bases and J by 2 bases, with 13 bases between. The CDR3 extends over 14 amino acids. Germline loops: CDR1 SGHRS, CDR2 YFSETQ. Written as DNA, the CDR3 is TGCGCCAGCAGCCCCCGGGGGGCGGCCTACGAGCAGTACTTC. Residues: CASSPRGAAYEQYF.

On this clone itself: The sample holds other DNA sequences that translate to the same CDR3. V gene TRBV5-4 combines with J gene TRBJ1-1; the match to TRBD1 covers 7 bases. This CDR3 has 13 residues. With 4 bases clipped from V and 3 bases from J, the junction kept 3 bases outside the gene matches. Germline V gene lookup returns CDR1 SGHNT and CDR2 YYREEE (reference sequence). CDR3 sequence reads: CASSLQGDTEAFF. CDR3 DNA: TGTGCCAGCAGCCTCCAGGGGGACACTGAAGCTTTCTTT.

The rearrangement links TRBV5-1 to TRBJ2-1, with 7 bases aligning to TRBD1. With V trimmed by 4 bases and J by 4 bases, 5 bases remained unmatched. The CDR3 covers 14 residues. Germline CDR1 is SGHRS and CDR2 is YFSETQ. The DNA of the CDR3 is TGCGCCAGCAGCCAGGGGGTTTTTTACAATGAGCAGTTCTTC. It translates to CASSQGVFYNEQFF.

V gene TRBV28 combines with J gene TRBJ1-1, with a weak D call TRBD1 (6 bases). Deletions cut 4 bases from V and 1 base from J, with 16 bases between. CDR3 length equals 16 residues. CDR1 MDHEN and CDR2 SYDVKM come from the germline V gene. Here the CDR3 reads CASSSFLTGPNTEAFF. The CDR3 coding sequence is TGTGCCAGCAGTTCATTTTTGACAGGCCCGAACACTGAAGCTTTCTTT. Together with reference TRBV28 and TRBJ1-1, the CDR3 gives the full variable domain: DVKVTQSSRYLVKRTGEKVFLECVQDMDHENMFWYRQDPGLGLRLIYFSYDVKMKEKGDIPEGYSVSREKKERFSLILESASTNQTSMYLCASSSFLTGPNTEAFFGQGTRLTVV.

Of note for this clone: This specimen includes other DNA sequences encoding the same CDR3. This sequence joins TRBV19 and TRBJ2-5; D gene ambiguous. The CDR3 contains 11 residues. V was shortened by 6 bases and J by 5 bases, with 7 bases between the two germline ends. Germline loops: CDR1 LNHDA, CDR2 SQIVND (reference sequence). The CDR3 sequence is CASRLGETQYF. The CDR3 DNA is TGTGCCAGTAGATTGGGGGAGACCCAGTACTTC.

V and J are TRBV27 and TRBJ2-5; D gene uncertain. The CDR3 runs to 14 residues. Germline CDR1 is MNHEY and CDR2 is SMNVEV (reference sequence). V dropped 6 bases and J dropped 4 bases, with 15 bases sitting between them. The CDR3 protein is CASSRRVLGETQYF. DNA of the CDR3: TGTGCCAGCAGCCGTCGGGTGTTAGGAGAGACCCAGTACTTC.